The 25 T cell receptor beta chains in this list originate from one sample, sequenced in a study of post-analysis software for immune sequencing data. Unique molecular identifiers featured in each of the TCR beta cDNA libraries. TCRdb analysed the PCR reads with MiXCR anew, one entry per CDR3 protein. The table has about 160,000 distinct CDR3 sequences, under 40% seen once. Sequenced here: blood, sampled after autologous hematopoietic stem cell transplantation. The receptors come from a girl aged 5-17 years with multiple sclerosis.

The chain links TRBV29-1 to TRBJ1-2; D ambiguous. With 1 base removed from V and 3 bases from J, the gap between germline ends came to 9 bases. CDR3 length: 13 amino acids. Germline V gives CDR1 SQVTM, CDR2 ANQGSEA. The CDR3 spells CSVEVGGDYGYTF. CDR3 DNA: TGCAGCGTTGAAGTTGGTGGGGACTATGGCTACACCTTC.

The CDR3 region has the DNA TGCGCCAGCAGCTCAGGACAGGTGTACGAGCAGTACTTC. It codes for CASSSGQVYEQYF. The chain combines TRBV5-1 with TRBJ2-4; 7 nucleotides agree with TRBD1. The end of the DNA aligns better with TRBJ2-7, so the J call may be wrong. Per germline, CDR1 SGHRS and CDR2 YFSETQ. The CDR3 has 13 residues.

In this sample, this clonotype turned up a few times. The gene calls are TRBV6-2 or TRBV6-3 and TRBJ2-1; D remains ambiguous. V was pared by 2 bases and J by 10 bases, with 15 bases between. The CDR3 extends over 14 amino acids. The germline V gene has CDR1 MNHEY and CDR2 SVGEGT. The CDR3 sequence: CASSYVNDIAEQFF. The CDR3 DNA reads TGTGCCAGCAGTTACGTTAACGACATCGCAGAGCAGTTCTTC.

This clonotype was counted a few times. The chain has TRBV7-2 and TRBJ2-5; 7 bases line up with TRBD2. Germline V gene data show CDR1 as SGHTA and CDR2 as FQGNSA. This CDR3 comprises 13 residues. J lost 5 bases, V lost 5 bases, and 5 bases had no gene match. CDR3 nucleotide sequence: TGTGCCAGCAGCCGCGGGAGCCGGGAGACCCAGTACTTC. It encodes CASSRGSRETQYF.

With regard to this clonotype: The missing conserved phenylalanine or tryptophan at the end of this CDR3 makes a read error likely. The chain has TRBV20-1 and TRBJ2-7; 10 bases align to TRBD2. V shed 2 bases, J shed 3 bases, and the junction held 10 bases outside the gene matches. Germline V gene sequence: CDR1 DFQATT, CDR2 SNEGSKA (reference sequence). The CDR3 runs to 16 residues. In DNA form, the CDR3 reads TGCAGTGCTAGAAGGTGGTCGCTAGCGGGGGTCTACGAGCAGTACTGC. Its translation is CSARRWSLAGVYEQYC.

The CDR3 sequence is CASRPSTGGFGLSSYNEQFF. The CDR3 DNA follows: TGTGCCAGCAGGCCGTCAACAGGGGGCTTTGGATTGAGCTCCTACAATGAGCAGTTCTTC. V gene TRBV13 combines with J gene TRBJ2-1, with 9 bases fitting TRBD1. There are 20 residues in the CDR3. Trimming at V came to 6 bases and at J to 0 bases, leaving 18 bases not matched to a gene. Per the germline V gene, CDR1 is PRHDT and CDR2 is FYEKMQ (reference sequence).

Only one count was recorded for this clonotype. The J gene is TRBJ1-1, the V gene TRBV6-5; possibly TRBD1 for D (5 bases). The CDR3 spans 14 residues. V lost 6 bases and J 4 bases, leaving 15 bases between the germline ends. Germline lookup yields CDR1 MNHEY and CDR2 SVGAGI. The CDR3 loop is CASRYERGFTEAFF. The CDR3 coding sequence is TGTGCCAGCAGGTACGAGCGGGGCTTCACTGAAGCTTTCTTT.

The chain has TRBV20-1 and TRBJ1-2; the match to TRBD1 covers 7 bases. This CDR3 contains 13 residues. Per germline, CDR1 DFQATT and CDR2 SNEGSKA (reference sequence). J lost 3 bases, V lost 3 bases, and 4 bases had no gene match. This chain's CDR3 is CSASFGTDYGYTF. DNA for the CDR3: TGCAGTGCTAGTTTCGGGACAGACTATGGCTACACCTTC.

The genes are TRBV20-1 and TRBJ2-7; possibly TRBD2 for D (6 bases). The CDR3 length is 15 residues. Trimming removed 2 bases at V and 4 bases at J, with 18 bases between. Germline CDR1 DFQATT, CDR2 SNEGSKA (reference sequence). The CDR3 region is CSARKTGAGSYEQYF. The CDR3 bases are TGCAGTGCTAGAAAAACAGGCGCGGGGAGTTACGAGCAGTACTTC.

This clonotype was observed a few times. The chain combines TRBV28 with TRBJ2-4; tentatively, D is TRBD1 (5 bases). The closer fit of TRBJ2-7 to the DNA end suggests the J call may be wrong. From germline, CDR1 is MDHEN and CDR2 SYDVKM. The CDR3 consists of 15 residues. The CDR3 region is CASTSGSLRPYEQYF. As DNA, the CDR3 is TGTGCCAGCACCTCAGGGTCCCTGCGGCCCTACGAGCAGTACTTC.

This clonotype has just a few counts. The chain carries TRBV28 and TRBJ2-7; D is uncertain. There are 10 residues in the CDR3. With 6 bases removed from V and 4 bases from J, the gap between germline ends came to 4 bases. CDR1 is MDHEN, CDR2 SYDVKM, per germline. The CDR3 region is CASRGYEQYF. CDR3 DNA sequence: TGTGCCAGCAGGGGTTACGAGCAGTACTTC. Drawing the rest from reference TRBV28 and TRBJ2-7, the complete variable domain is DVKVTQSSRYLVKRTGEKVFLECVQDMDHENMFWYRQDPGLGLRLIYFSYDVKMKEKGDIPEGYSVSREKKERFSLILESASTNQTSMYLCASRGYEQYFGPGTRLTVT.

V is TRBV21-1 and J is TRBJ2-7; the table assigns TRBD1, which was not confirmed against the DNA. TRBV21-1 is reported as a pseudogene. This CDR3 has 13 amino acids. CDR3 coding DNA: TGTGCCAGCAGCCGGGACACAGCCTACGAGCAGTACTTC. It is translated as CASSRDTAYEQYF.

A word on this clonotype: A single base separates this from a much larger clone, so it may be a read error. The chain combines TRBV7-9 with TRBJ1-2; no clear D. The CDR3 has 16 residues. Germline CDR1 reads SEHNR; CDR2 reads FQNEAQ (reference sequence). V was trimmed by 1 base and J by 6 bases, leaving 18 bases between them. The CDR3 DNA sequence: TGTGCCAGCAGCTTAGAAACGCCAAGGGTCGAAGATGGCTACACCTTC. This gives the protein CASSLETPRVEDGYTF.

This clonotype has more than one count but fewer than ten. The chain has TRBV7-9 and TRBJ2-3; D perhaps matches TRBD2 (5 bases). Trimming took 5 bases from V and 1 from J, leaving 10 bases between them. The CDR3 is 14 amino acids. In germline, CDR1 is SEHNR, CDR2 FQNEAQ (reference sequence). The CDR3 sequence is CASSPDYRTDTQYF. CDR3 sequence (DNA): TGTGCCAGCAGCCCAGACTACCGCACAGATACGCAGTATTTT.

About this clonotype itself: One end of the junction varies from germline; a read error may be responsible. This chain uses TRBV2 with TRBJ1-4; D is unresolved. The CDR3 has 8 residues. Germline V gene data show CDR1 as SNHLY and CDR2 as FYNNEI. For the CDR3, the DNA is TGTGCCAGCAGCGAAGGGTTTTTT. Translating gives CASSEGFF.

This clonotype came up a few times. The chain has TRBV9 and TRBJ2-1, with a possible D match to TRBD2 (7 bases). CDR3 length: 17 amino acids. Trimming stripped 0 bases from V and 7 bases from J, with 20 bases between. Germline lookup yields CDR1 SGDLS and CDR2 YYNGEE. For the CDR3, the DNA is TGTGCCAGCAGCGTAGACCCGGGGGGCGGGAATAATAATGAGCAGTTCTTC. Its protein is CASSVDPGGGNNNEQFF.

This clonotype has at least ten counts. CDR3: CASRALQRETQYF. DNA for the CDR3: TGTGCCAGCAGAGCCCTTCAAAGGGAGACCCAGTACTTC. V usage is TRBV27 and J usage is TRBJ2-5; D uncertain. From germline, CDR1 is MNHEY and CDR2 SMNVEV (reference sequence). Trimming took 6 bases from V and 5 from J, leaving 13 bases between them. The CDR3 consists of 13 residues.

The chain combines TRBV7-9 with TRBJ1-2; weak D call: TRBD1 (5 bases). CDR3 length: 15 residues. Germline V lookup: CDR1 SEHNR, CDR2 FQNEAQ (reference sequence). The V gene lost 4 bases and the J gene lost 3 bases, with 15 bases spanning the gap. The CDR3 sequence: CASSSRQRSDYGYTF. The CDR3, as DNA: TGTGCCAGCAGCTCAAGACAGAGGTCGGACTATGGCTACACCTTC.

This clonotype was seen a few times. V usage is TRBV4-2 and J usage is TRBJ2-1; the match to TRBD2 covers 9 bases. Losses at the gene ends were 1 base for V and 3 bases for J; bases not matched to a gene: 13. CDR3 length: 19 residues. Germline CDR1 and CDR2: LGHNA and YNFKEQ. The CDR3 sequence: CASSQVNLAGNVDYNEQFF. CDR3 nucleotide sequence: TGTGCCAGCAGCCAAGTTAACCTAGCGGGAAACGTGGACTACAATGAGCAGTTCTTC.

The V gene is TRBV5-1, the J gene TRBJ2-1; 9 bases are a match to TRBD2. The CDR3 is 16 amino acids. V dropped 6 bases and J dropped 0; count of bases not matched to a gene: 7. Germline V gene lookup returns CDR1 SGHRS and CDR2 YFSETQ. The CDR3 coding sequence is TGCGCCAGCACCTCTAGCGGGACTAGCTCCTACAATGAGCAGTTCTTC. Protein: CASTSSGTSSYNEQFF.

The CDR3 sequence: CSAKGQVDYEQYF. Written as DNA, the CDR3 is TGCAGTGCCAAGGGACAGGTAGACTACGAGCAGTACTTC. The chain recombines TRBV20-1 with TRBJ2-4; 8 bases agree with TRBD1. The last part of the DNA fits TRBJ2-7 better; the J call may be wrong. The CDR3 runs to 13 residues. CDR1 is DFQATT, CDR2 SNEGSKA, per germline (reference sequence).

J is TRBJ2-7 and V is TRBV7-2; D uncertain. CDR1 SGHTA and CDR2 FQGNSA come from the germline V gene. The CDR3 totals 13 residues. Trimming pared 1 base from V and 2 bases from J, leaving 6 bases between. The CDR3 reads CASSLGGTYEQYF. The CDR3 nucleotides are TGTGCCAGCAGCTTAGGGGGTACCTACGAGCAGTACTTC.

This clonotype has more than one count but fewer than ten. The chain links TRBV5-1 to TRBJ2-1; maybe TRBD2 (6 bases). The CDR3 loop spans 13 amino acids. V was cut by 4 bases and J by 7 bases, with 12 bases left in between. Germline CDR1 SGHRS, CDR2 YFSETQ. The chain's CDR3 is CASSVWDLNEQFF. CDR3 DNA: TGCGCCAGCAGCGTGTGGGACTTAAATGAGCAGTTCTTC.

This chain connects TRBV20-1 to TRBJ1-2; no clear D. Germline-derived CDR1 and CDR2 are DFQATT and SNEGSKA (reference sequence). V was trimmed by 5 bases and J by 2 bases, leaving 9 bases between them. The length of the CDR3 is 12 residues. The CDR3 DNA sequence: TGCAGTGCTTACGTCGGAAACTATGGCTACACCTTC. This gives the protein CSAYVGNYGYTF.

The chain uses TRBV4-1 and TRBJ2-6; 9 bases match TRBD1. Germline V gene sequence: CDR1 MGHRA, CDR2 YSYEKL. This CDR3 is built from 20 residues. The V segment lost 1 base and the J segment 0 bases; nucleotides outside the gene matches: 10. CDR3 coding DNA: TGCGCCAGCAGCCAAGTAATAGTCCGGGACAGGGCCTCTGGGGCCAACGTCCTGACTTTC. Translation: CASSQVIVRDRASGANVLTF.